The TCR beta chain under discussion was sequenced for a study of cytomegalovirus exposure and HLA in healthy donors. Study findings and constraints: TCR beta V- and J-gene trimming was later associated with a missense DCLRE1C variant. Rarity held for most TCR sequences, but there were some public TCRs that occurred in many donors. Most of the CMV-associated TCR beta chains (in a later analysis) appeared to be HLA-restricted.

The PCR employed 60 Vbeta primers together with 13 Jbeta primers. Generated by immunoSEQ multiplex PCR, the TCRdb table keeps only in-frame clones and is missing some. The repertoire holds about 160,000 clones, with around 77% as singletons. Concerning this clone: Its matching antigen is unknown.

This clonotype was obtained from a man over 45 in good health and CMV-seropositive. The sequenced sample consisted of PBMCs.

In DNA, the CDR3 is TGCAGCGTTGAAGGCAACAGCGGGCTGGGCTACACCTTC. Its protein product is CSVEGNSGLGYTF. The rearrangement links TRBV29-1 to TRBJ1-2; D not certain. In germline, CDR1 is SQVTM, CDR2 ANQGSEA. CDR3 size: 13 residues. Trimming shortened V by 1 base and J by 8 bases, and 14 bases separated the two germline ends.